This T cell receptor beta chain derives from a study of vaccination and CD4 T cells after COVID-19. Study-wide background: Investigators took post-vaccine samples a median roughly 70 days after dose two, within a range of 14 to 241. Overlapping spike peptides of SARS-CoV-2, HCoV-NL63, HCoV-OC43 and HCoV-229E were used, and cells were stimulated with them.

Details on this clonotype: Antigen specificity is unknown.

Sequenced with the Oncomine TCR Beta short-read assay was DNA taken from cultured CD4+ T cells. It was from cultured CD4+ T cells that genomic DNA was extracted. TCRdb processed the PCR reads anew with MiXCR; each CDR3 protein has one entry. The sample lists 5,000 to 8,000 distinct CDR3 sequences, less than 55% seen once, with around 23% in the top ten. V lost 4 bases, J lost 7 bases, and 8 bases stayed unmatched. Germline V gene lookup returns CDR1 DFQATT and CDR2 SNEGSKA (reference sequence). The CDR3 contains 14 residues. Treatment specified: roughly nine-day PBMC culture with coronavirus spike peptide pools or control peptides (ViraFEST assay). Harvesting of the unexposed donor's CD4+ T cells predated the COVID-19 pandemic (2011-2018). Negative selection separated CD4+ T cells from approximately 9-day cultures.

This receptor was identified in a human donor in good health. The sequenced sample was CD4+ T cells from blood, cultured in vitro. The chain employs TRBV20-1 and TRBJ2-5, with 11 bases matching TRBD2. The CDR3: CSATSGGRPGTQYF. The CDR3, as DNA: TGCAGTGCTACTAGCGGGGGGCGCCCTGGGACCCAGTACTTC.